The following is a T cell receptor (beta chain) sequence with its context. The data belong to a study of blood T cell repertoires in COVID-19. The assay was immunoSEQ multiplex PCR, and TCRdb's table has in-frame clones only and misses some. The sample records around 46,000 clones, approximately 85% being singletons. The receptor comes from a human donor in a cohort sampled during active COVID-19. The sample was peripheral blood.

CDR3 amino acids: CASSHPLYRGLDGYTF. CDR3 bases: TGCGCCAGCAGCCACCCCCTATATAGGGGGCTGGATGGCTACACCTTC. The gene calls are TRBV4-1 and TRBJ1-2; 7 bases align to TRBD1. The CDR3 is 16 amino acids. Germline V gene data show CDR1 as MGHRA and CDR2 as YSYEKL. V dropped 3 bases and J dropped 6; count of bases not matched to a gene: 13.